The rows below give T cell receptor beta chains drawn from one sample of a study of T cell responses to AZD1222 COVID-19 vaccine. Here immunoSEQ multiplex PCR was the method, and the copy in TCRdb shows in-frame clones only, minus some. The table records 95,000 to 150,000 clones, 92% of them present only once. The sequencing used peripheral blood, collected on day 0 of AZD1222 vaccination. The receptors were gathered from an adult in good health. CDR3s include the opening cysteine and the closing phenylalanine or tryptophan. D genes are given only for firm matches. The size field is filled for only some rows; it gives once, few, many or a size class.

D	V	size	J	DNA	CDR3
-	TRBV3-1/TRBV3-2	-	TRBJ2-4	TGTGCCAGCAGCGCCCAACTACCTCTTCAGTACTTC	CASSAQLPLQYF
-	TRBV5-4	once	TRBJ1-2	TGTGCCAGCAGCCGGCAGCCCCCGGTGGGCTACACCTTC	CASSRQPPVGYTF
-	TRBV5-1	-	TRBJ1-2	TGCGCCAGCAGCTTGGATCAGGGGAGGGTCGCCCTCTTC	CASSLDQGRVALF
-	TRBV28	-	TRBJ1-2	TGTGCCAGCAGTTTATTAGGGATAAGGGGGGATTGGGGCTACACCTTC	CASSLLGIRGDWGYTF
-	TRBV9	-	TRBJ1-1	TGTGCCAGCAGCGTAGTCGGTATGAACACTGAAGCTTTCTTT	CASSVVGMNTEAFF
-	TRBV6-1	-	TRBJ2-4	TGTGCCAGCAGTGAAGCGTTCCGTCGGGGATCGAGGGGCCTTCAGTACTTC	CASSEAFRRGSRGLQYF
-	TRBV10-3	-	TRBJ1-5	TGTGCCACAACCAAGGGGGTGGATCAGCCCCAGCATTTT	CATTKGVDQPQHF
-	TRBV13	-	TRBJ1-4	TGTGCCAGCAGCCCCCATAATGAAAAACTGTTTTTT	CASSPHNEKLFF
-	TRBV6-5	-	TRBJ1-4	TGTGCCAGCAGTTACGGACTCCTAGTAGGTGAAAAACTGTTTTTT	CASSYGLLVGEKLFF
-	TRBV5-1	-	TRBJ1-3	TGCGCCAGCAGCTCGTCTACAGGATACTCTGGAAACACCATATATTTT	CASSSSTGYSGNTIYF
-	TRBV7-9	-	TRBJ1-1	TGTGCCAGCAGCTCCATGAACACTGAAGCTTTCTTT	CASSSMNTEAFF
TRBD1	TRBV9	-	TRBJ1-5	TGTGCCAGCAGCGATTCCAGGGGGCCAGTTTATTATCAGCCCCAGCATTTT	CASSDSRGPVYYQPQHF
TRBD1	TRBV10-3	-	TRBJ1-1	TGTGCCATCAGCCGAGGGCCTCAGGGGGCGCGCACTGAAGCTTTCTTT	CAISRGPQGARTEAFF
TRBD1	TRBV12-3/TRBV12-4	-	TRBJ1-1	TGTGCCAGCCAGGACAGGTTTGATGGCGCTTTCTTT	CASQDRFDGAFF
-	TRBV28	-	TRBJ1-5	TGTGCCAGCAGTTCGCGGCTTCTCCAGCCCCAGCATTTT	CASSSRLLQPQHF
-	TRBV2	-	TRBJ1-1	TGTGCCAGCACCCAGGGACGGGCCCCTGAAGCTTTCTTT	CASTQGRAPEAFF
TRBD2	TRBV5-1	-	TRBJ2-2	TGCGCCAGCAGCTTGGATGGCGGGGGGACCGGGGAGCTGTTTTTT	CASSLDGGGTGELFF
-	TRBV5-1	once	TRBJ1-1	TGCGCCAGCAGCTCGCTGGCCGGAGTCCCTGAAGCTTTCTTT	CASSSLAGVPEAFF
-	TRBV12-3/TRBV12-4	-	TRBJ2-7	TGTGCCAGCAGAGGAGAGTTATACGAGCAGTACTTC	CASRGELYEQYF
-	TRBV7-9	once	TRBJ1-5	TGTGCCAGCAGCCGGGAACCCAATCAGCCCCAGCATTTT	CASSREPNQPQHF
TRBD1	TRBV30	-	TRBJ1-5	TGTGCCTGGAGTGATCCGGGACAGGGGGAGTTATTTGGCAATCAGCCCCAGCATTTT	CAWSDPGQGELFGNQPQHF
-	TRBV6-1	few	TRBJ1-6	TGTGCCAGCAGTGAACACAGAGCGGATTCACCCCTCCACTTT	CASSEHRADSPLHF
-	TRBV11-2	-	TRBJ2-2	TGTGCCAGCAGCCACCGGGCAGGCGGTATTCGGCGGGAGCTGTTTTTT	CASSHRAGGIRRELFF
TRBD2	TRBV7-9	few	TRBJ2-1	TGTGCCAGCAGCTTTTTTAGGCTAGCGGGAGGGCCGGGATCCAATGAGCAGTTCTTC	CASSFFRLAGGPGSNEQFF
-	TRBV11-2	-	TRBJ1-2	TGTGCCAGCAGCATTACCCAGGGGACTTATGGCTACACCTTC	CASSITQGTYGYTF
-	TRBV2	-	TRBJ2-5	TGTGCCAGCAGTTTGAGACCCGCCCAAGAGACCCAGTACTTC	CASSLRPAQETQYF
TRBD1	TRBV9	-	TRBJ1-3	TGTGCCAGCAGCCCCACAGGGGAGACTGCTGGAAACACCATATATTTT	CASSPTGETAGNTIYF
TRBD2	TRBV6-5	-	TRBJ2-4	TGTGCCAGCAGGGTAGCGGGGGGGCTGGAAAACATTCAGTACTTC	CASRVAGGLENIQYF
-	TRBV2	-	TRBJ2-1	TGTGCCAGCAGGCTGGGTATGAGCGGCAAGGGTCATGAGCAGTTCTTC	CASRLGMSGKGHEQFF
TRBD2	TRBV7-3	-	TRBJ2-1	TGTGCCAGCAGCCTTCTAGCGGGCCCCTACAATGAGCAGTTCTTC	CASSLLAGPYNEQFF
TRBD1	TRBV7-8	-	TRBJ1-3	TGTGCCAGCAGCGCCCAGGGGGCTGGAAACACCATATATTTT	CASSAQGAGNTIYF
TRBD1	TRBV27	once	TRBJ1-2	TGTGCCACCCGCTGGCCGCAGGGGGCCATGTATGGCTACACCTTC	CATRWPQGAMYGYTF
-	TRBV5-1	-	TRBJ2-5	TGCGCCAGCAGGGGGGCAGGGGAGACCCAGTACTTC	CASRGAGETQYF
-	TRBV4-3	once	TRBJ2-5	TGCGCCAGCAGCCCTCGCCTAGCGAGCCTGCAAGAGACCCAGTACTTC	CASSPRLASLQETQYF
-	TRBV6-5	-	TRBJ1-2	TGTGCCGCTACTAGGGGATATGGCTACACCTTC	CAATRGYGYTF
-	TRBV7-9	-	TRBJ1-2	TGTGCCAGCAGCTTCGCAGGGTTTAGCGGCTACACCTTC	CASSFAGFSGYTF
-	TRBV6-4	-	TRBJ2-3	TGTGCCAGCAGTGACGGTGTGACCGACACAGATACGCAGTATTTT	CASSDGVTDTDTQYF
TRBD1	TRBV9	-	TRBJ2-1	TGTGCCAGCAGGAGGACAGGGGCTGCCTACAATGAGCAGTTCTTC	CASRRTGAAYNEQFF
-	TRBV3-1/TRBV3-2	-	TRBJ2-1	TGTGCCAGCAGCCAAGACGCCCCCCTAGTACCGTCTGAGCAGTTCTTC	CASSQDAPLVPSEQFF
TRBD1	TRBV29-1	-	TRBJ2-1	TGCAGCGTTGAAGATCCCAGGGGGCAGAGATACAATGAGCAGTTCTTC	CSVEDPRGQRYNEQFF
-	TRBV2	-	TRBJ1-4	TGTGCCAGCAGTGAAACGGAGGGTGATGAAAAACTGTTTTTT	CASSETEGDEKLFF
-	TRBV7-9	-	TRBJ2-2	TGTGCCAGCGGGGGGAGGAACACCGGGGAGCTGTTTTTT	CASGGRNTGELFF
TRBD1	TRBV6-5	-	TRBJ1-1	TGTGCCAGCCTTAAACAGGGGGCACTCACTGAAGCTTTCTTT	CASLKQGALTEAFF
-	TRBV5-8	-	TRBJ1-5	TGTGCCAGCAGCTTGAAGGGTCAGCCCCAGCATTTT	CASSLKGQPQHF
-	TRBV5-6	-	TRBJ1-3	TGTGCCAGCAGCGACGGGATATCGCAAGGAAACACCATATATTTT	CASSDGISQGNTIYF
-	TRBV15	-	TRBJ2-5	TGTGCCACCAGCAGAGCACCCCAAGAGACCCAGTACTTC	CATSRAPQETQYF
-	TRBV4-1	-	TRBJ1-5	TGCGCCAGCAGCCAAGGAGGGGGGCAGAGCAATCAGCCCCAGCATTTT	CASSQGGGQSNQPQHF
-	TRBV6-5	once	TRBJ1-1	TGTGCCAGCAGTTACGACGGAGCTAACACTGAAGCTTTCTTT	CASSYDGANTEAFF